This T cell receptor (beta chain) is drawn from a study of blood T cell repertoires in COVID-19. The overall study: Collection of acute and convalescent COVID-19 samples took place in the United States, Italy and Spain. T cells, B-cell-depleted T cells, or PBMCs supplied cDNA or gDNA.

Seattle-derived patients entered the study during active infection and were followed longitudinally. With V trimmed by 3 bases and J by 7 bases, 9 bases remained unmatched. Germline assignment: CDR1 SGHDT and CDR2 YYEEEE. The CDR3 is 14 residues long. Authors' data handling: Estimates of nucleated cell counts were drawn from the amplification of reference gene primers. The assay was immunoSEQ multiplex PCR, and TCRdb's table has in-frame clones only and misses some. Clonal size and the V and J genes are those of that table, whereas D and trimming came from the DNA. Of under 250,000 clones listed, about 82% are singletons.

The sequencing sample was made of peripheral blood. This chain uses TRBV5-6 with TRBJ1-1, with TRBD1 matching over 7 bases. The TCR originated in a woman of 80 years or more with COVID-19, enrolled during active disease. The CDR3 region is CASSSPRGSLEAFF. The DNA for the CDR3 is TGTGCCAGCAGCTCGCCCAGGGGGAGCCTTGAAGCTTTCTTT.